The 6 T cell receptor beta chains below were found in one sample sequenced in a study of blood T cells in healthy people across ages. Combining a sample-barcoded 5' primer with a J-beta primer mix, a second PCR ran for roughly 7 to 11 cycles. Via MiXCR, TCRdb re-called the 5' RACE reads, giving one row per CDR3 protein. In the table there are approximately 1.5 million distinct CDR3 sequences, 35% to 45% of which are singletons. The specimen sequenced was blood. Receptors were obtained from a woman between 18 and 30 years old in good health.

At least ten counts were recorded for this clonotype. This chain connects TRBV7-9 to TRBJ1-4; the D is unclear. CDR1 is SEHNR, CDR2 FQNEAQ, per germline (reference sequence). The CDR3 contains 12 residues. V was clipped by 5 bases and J by 8 bases, with 9 bases between them. CDR3 nucleotide sequence: TGTGCCAGCAGCCTAGTGTGGGAAAAACTGTTTTTT. Amino acid sequence: CASSLVWEKLFF.

As concerns this clonotype: At one boundary the junction diverges from the germline segment, which might be a read error. J is TRBJ1-5 and V is TRBV6-5, with D possibly TRBD1 on 5 matching bases. This CDR3 spans 13 amino acids. Germline V gene data show CDR1 as MNHEY and CDR2 as SVGAGI. CDR3 in amino acids: CTSSEGPLLTQHF. CDR3 nucleotide sequence: TGTACCAGCAGTGAGGGACCGCTTCTGACCCAGCATTTT.

As regards this clonotype: An end of the junction differs from the germline gene, which may be a read error. DNA of the CDR3: TGCAGTGCCGGTCGGACAGGGCTCACAGATATGCAGTATTTT. Translated: CSAGRTGLTDMQYF. The rearrangement links TRBV20-1 to TRBJ2-3, with 8 bases that match TRBD1. The germline V gene encodes CDR1 DFQATT and CDR2 SNEGSKA (reference sequence). The CDR3 is made up of 14 amino acids.

The rearrangement uses TRBV28 and TRBJ1-1, with no clear D. In germline, CDR1 is MDHEN, CDR2 SYDVKM. V lost 8 bases to trimming and J lost 0 bases, with 10 bases between them. The CDR3 spans 13 residues. DNA of the CDR3: TGTGCCAGCGGCGACAACTTGAACACTGAAGCTTTCTTT. Its protein is CASGDNLNTEAFF.

V and J are TRBV12-3 or TRBV12-4 and TRBJ2-5; D is unclear. The CDR3 loop spans 13 amino acids. V lost 2 bases and J 11 bases, leaving 15 bases between the germline ends. The CDR3 spells CASSLRVVGEQYF. In nucleotides, the CDR3 is TGTGCCAGCAGTTTAAGAGTGGTGGGTGAGCAGTACTTC.

This clonotype was detected only a few times. This rearrangement joins TRBV20-1 to TRBJ2-7; tentatively, D is TRBD1 or TRBD2 (5 bases each). The CDR3 has 12 residues. Per the germline V gene, CDR1 is DFQATT and CDR2 is SNEGSKA (reference sequence). V was shortened by 5 bases and J by 4 bases, with 12 bases between the two germline ends. CDR3 amino acids: CSAYRDPYEQYF. CDR3 DNA: TGCAGTGCTTACCGGGACCCGTACGAGCAGTACTTC.